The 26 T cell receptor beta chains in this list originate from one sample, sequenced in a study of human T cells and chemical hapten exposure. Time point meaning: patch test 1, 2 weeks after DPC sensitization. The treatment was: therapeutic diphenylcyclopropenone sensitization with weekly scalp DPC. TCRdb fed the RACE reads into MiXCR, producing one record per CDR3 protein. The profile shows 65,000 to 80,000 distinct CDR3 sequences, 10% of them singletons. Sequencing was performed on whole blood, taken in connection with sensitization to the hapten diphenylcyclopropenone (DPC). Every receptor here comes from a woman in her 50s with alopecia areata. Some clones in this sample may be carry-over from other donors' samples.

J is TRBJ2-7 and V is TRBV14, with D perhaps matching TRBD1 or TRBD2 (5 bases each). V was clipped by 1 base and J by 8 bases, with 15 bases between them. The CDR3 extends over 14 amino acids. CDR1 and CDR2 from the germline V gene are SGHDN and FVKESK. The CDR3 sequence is CASSQGGSIGQQYF. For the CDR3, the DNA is TGTGCCAGCAGCCAAGGGGGGTCTATCGGCCAGCAGTACTTC.

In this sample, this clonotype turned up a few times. In nucleotides, the CDR3 is TGTGCCAGCAGCCAAGATCTACTAGGAGGAAACATTCAGTACTTC. This translates into CASSQDLLGGNIQYF. V usage is TRBV3-1 and J usage is TRBJ2-4; D is perhaps TRBD2 (5 bases). Germline CDR1 and CDR2: LGHDT and YNNKEL (reference sequence). Trimming shortened V by 0 bases and J by 6 bases, and 12 bases separated the two germline ends. This CDR3 has 15 residues.

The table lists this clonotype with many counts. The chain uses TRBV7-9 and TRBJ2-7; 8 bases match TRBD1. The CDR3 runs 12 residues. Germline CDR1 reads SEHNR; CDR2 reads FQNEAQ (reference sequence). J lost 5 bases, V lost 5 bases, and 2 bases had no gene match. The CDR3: CASSLTGDEQYF. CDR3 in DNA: TGTGCCAGCAGCCTGACAGGGGACGAGCAGTACTTC.

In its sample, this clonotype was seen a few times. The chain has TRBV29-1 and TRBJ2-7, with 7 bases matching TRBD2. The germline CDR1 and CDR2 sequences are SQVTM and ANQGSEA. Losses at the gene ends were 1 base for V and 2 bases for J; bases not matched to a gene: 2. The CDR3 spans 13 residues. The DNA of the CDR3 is TGCAGCGTTGAAGGGGGAGGGACCTACGAGCAGTACTTC. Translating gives CSVEGGGTYEQYF.

CDR3 nucleotides: TGTGCCAGCAGTGACCAGGGGTATAATTCACCCCTCCACTTT. Translation: CASSDQGYNSPLHF. The chain is built from TRBV12-3 or TRBV12-4 and TRBJ1-6; tentatively, D is TRBD1 (6 bases). There are 14 residues in the CDR3. V was cut by 5 bases and J by 4 bases, with 9 bases left in between.

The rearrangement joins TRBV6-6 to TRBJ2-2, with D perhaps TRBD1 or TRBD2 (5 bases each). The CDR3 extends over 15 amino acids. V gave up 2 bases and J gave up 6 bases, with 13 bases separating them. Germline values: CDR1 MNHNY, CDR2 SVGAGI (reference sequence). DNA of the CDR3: TGTGCCAGCAGTTACGCCGGGACCGCGGCCGGGGAGCTGTTTTTT. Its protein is CASSYAGTAAGELFF.

The CDR3 sequence is CASSYSGQGRATEAFF. The CDR3 DNA sequence: TGTGCCAGCAGTTACTCTGGGCAGGGTCGGGCCACTGAAGCTTTCTTT. The rearrangement uses TRBV6-5 and TRBJ1-1; a possible D gene is TRBD1 (5 bases). Germline values: CDR1 MNHEY, CDR2 SVGAGI. Trimming took off 0 bases at V and 4 bases at J, with 15 bases between the two ends. This CDR3 has 16 residues.

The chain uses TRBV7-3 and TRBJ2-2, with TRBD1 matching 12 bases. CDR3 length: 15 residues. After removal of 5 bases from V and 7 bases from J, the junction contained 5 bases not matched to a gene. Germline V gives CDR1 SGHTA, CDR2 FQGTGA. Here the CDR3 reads CASSLGTGGNGELFF. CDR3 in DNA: TGTGCCAGCAGCCTGGGGACAGGGGGCAACGGGGAGCTGTTTTTT.

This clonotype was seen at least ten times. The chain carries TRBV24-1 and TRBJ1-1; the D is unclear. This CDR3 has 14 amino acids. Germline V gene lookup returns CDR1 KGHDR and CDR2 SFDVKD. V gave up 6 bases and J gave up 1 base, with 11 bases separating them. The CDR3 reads CATSTGLRNTEAFF. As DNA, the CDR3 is TGTGCCACCAGTACCGGGCTAAGGAACACTGAAGCTTTCTTT.

This CDR3 is CASSWSSTDTQYF. CDR3 nucleotide sequence: TGTGCCAGCAGCTGGTCTAGCACAGATACGCAGTATTTT. V and J are TRBV11-2 and TRBJ2-3; D is unresolved. The CDR3 contains 13 residues. Germline CDR1 SGHAT, CDR2 FQNNGV. Trimming pared 4 bases from V and 0 bases from J, leaving 5 bases between.

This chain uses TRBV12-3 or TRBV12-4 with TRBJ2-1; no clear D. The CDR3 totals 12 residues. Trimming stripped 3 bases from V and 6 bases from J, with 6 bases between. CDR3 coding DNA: TGTGCCAGCAGTTTCCCTCGCAATGAGCAGTTCTTC. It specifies CASSFPRNEQFF.

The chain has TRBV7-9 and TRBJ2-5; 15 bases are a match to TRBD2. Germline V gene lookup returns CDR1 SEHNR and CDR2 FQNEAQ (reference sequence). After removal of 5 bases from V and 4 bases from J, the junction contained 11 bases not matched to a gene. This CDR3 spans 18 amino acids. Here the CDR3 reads CASSPRTSGRAGGETQYF. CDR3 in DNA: TGTGCCAGCAGCCCCCGGACTAGCGGGAGGGCCGGAGGAGAGACCCAGTACTTC.

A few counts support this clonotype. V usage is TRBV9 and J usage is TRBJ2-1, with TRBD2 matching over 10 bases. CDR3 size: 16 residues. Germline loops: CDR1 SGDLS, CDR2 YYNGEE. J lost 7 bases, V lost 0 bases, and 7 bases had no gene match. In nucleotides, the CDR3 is TGTGCCAGCAGCGTAGAACTAGCGGGAAGGTTGAATGAGCAGTTCTTC. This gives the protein CASSVELAGRLNEQFF.

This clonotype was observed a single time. CDR3 nucleotides: TGTGCCAGCAGACAGACAGCTAACTATGGCTACACCTTC. It is translated as CASRQTANYGYTF. The chain recombines TRBV28 with TRBJ1-2; perhaps TRBD1 as D (5 bases). Trimming pared 6 bases from V and 0 bases from J, leaving 8 bases between. Germline V CDR1 and CDR2: MDHEN, SYDVKM. There are 13 residues in the CDR3.

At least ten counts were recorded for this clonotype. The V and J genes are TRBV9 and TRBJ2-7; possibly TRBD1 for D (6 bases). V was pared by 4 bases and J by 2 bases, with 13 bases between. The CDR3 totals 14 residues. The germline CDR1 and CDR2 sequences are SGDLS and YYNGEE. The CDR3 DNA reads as TGTGCCAGCAGCTTACGACAGGATGCCTACGAGCAGTACTTC. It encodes CASSLRQDAYEQYF.

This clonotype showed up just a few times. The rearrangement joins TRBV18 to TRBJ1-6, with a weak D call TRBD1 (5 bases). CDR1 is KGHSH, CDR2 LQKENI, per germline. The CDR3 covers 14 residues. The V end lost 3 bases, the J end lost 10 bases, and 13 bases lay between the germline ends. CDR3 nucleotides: TGTGCCAGCTCACCCGGGACGGTTGGCTCACCCCTCCACTTT. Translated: CASSPGTVGSPLHF.

The CDR3: CASSVAGVTDTQYF. Written as DNA, the CDR3 is TGTGCCAGCAGCGTAGCGGGAGTCACAGATACGCAGTATTTT. The chain uses TRBV2 and TRBJ2-3; TRBD2 matches at 9 bases. V lost 6 bases and J lost 2; bases outside the gene matches: 3. Per germline, CDR1 SNHLY and CDR2 FYNNEI. The CDR3 sequence is 14 residues long.

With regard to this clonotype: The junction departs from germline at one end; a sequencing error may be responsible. The CDR3 is CASSLGAGAGTEAFF. CDR3 DNA: TGTGCCAGCAGTTTGGGGGCGGGCGCGGGCACTGAAGCTTTCTTT. The rearrangement joins TRBV5-6 to TRBJ1-1; perhaps TRBD1 as D (6 bases). CDR3 length: 15 amino acids. CDR1 and CDR2 (germline): SGHDT, YYEEEE.

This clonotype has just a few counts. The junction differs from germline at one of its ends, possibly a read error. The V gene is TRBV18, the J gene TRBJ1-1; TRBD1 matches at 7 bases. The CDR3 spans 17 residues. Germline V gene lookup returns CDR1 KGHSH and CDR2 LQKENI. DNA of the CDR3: TGTGCCAGCTCACCAATCATGACAGGGAACATGAAGACTGAAGCTTTCTTT. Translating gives CASSPIMTGNMKTEAFF.

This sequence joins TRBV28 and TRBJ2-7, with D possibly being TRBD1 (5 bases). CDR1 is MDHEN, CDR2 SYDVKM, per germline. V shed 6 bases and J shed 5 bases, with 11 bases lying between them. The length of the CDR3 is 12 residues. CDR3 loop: CASSPQTDEQYF. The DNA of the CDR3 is TGTGCCAGCAGCCCTCAGACAGACGAGCAGTACTTC.

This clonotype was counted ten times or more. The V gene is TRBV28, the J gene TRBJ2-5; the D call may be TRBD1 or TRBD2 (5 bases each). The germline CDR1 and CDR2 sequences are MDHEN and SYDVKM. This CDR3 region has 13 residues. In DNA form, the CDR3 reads TGTGCTTCTCGGGGCGGAGGTCGAGAGACCCAGTACTTC. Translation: CASRGGGRETQYF. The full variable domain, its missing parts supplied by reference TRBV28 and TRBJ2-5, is DVKVTQSSRYLVKRTGEKVFLECVQDMDHENMFWYRQDPGLGLRLIYFSYDVKMKEKGDIPEGYSVSREKKERFSLILESASTNQTSMYLCASRGGGRETQYFGPGTRLLVL.

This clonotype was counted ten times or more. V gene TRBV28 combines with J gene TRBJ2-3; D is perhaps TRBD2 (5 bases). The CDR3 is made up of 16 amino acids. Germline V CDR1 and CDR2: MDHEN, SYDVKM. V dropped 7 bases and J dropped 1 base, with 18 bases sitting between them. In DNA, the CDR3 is TGTGCCAGCATTCCCCACTCGGGAATTGGCACAGATACGCAGTATTTT. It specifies CASIPHSGIGTDTQYF.

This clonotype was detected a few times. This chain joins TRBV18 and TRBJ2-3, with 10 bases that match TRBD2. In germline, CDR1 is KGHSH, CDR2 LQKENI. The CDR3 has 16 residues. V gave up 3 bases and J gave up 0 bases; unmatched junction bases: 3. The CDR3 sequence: CASSPLTSGSTDTQYF. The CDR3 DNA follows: TGTGCCAGCTCACCTCTGACTAGCGGGAGCACAGATACGCAGTATTTT.

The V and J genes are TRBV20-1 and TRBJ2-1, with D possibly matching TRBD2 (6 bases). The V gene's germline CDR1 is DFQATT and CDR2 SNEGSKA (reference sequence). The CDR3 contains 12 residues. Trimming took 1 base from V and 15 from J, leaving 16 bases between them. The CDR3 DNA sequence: TGCAGTGCTAGAGGATGGGGGGACGTGACGTTCTTC. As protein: CSARGWGDVTFF.

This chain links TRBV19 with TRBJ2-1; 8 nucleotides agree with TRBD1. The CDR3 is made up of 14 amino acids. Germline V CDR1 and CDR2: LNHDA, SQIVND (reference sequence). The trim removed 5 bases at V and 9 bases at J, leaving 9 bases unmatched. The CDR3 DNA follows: TGTGCCAGTAGTTTCCGGGACAGGTCAAGTGAGCAGTTCTTC. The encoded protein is CASSFRDRSSEQFF.

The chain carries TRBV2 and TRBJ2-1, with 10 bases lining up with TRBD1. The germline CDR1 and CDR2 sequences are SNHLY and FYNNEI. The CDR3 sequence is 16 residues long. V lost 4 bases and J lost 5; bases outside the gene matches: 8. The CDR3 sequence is CASSVWWTGGNNEQFF. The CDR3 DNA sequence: TGTGCCAGCAGTGTCTGGTGGACAGGGGGAAACAATGAGCAGTTCTTC.